The next 27 T cell receptor beta chains were all read from a single sample in a study of cytomegalovirus exposure and HLA in healthy donors. The PCR contained 60 Vbeta and 13 Jbeta primers. The protocol was immunoSEQ multiplex PCR, while the TCRdb copy is restricted to in-frame clones and leaves out a portion. The sample contains 150,000 or so clones, around 78% of which appear only once. Material for sequencing was PBMCs. All receptors come from a middle-aged woman in good health and CMV-seropositive.

The sample holds a few counts of this clone. The gene calls are TRBV27 and TRBJ2-7, with D possibly being TRBD1 (6 bases). The CDR3 is 15 residues long. CDR1 is MNHEY, CDR2 SMNVEV, per germline (reference sequence). V lost 5 bases to trimming and J lost 3 bases, with 17 bases between them. The CDR3 here is CASSGATGSDYEQYF. The CDR3 nucleotides are TGTGCCAGCAGTGGGGCGACAGGTTCGGACTACGAGCAGTACTTC.

Points on this clone: The same CDR3 can be traced to other DNA sequences in this sample. V usage is TRBV9 and J usage is TRBJ2-5; no reliable D call. Trimming shortened V by 4 bases and J by 4 bases, and 11 bases separated the two germline ends. CDR3 length: 13 residues. Germline CDR1 is SGDLS and CDR2 is YYNGEE. CDR3 nucleotide sequence: TGTGCCAGCAGCCTTGCCCGAGGAGAGACCCAGTACTTC. Translation gives CASSLARGETQYF.

V and J are TRBV4-3 and TRBJ2-3, with TRBD2 identical over 14 bases. V lost 4 bases and J lost 0; bases outside the gene matches: 9. Germline CDR1 is LGHNA and CDR2 is YSLEER. The CDR3 is made up of 19 amino acids. The CDR3 region is CASSLQTSGGALSTDTQYF. DNA for the CDR3: TGCGCCAGCAGCCTACAGACTAGCGGGGGGGCCTTGAGCACAGATACGCAGTATTTT.

This rearrangement joins TRBV5-4 to TRBJ1-1; maybe TRBD1 (5 bases). Germline loops: CDR1 SGHNT, CDR2 YYREEE (reference sequence). V lost 4 bases to trimming and J lost 3 bases, with 10 bases between them. This CDR3 contains 13 residues. CDR3 sequence (DNA): TGTGCCAGCAGCACTGGACAACACACTGAAGCTTTCTTT. Its protein product is CASSTGQHTEAFF.

V gene TRBV5-6 combines with J gene TRBJ1-3; D call uncertain. The CDR3 is 13 residues long. Trimming took 5 bases from V and 7 from J, leaving 13 bases between them. The germline CDR1 and CDR2 sequences are SGHDT and YYEEEE. The CDR3 loop reads CASRMRPGNTIYF. As DNA, the CDR3 is TGTGCCAGCAGGATGAGGCCGGGGAACACCATATATTTT. The complete variable domain, with remaining parts taken from reference TRBV5-6 and TRBJ1-3, reads DAGVTQSPTHLIKTRGQQVTLRCSPKSGHDTVSWYQQALGQGPQFIFQYYEEEERQRGNFPDRFSGHQFPNYSSELNVNALLLGDSALYLCASRMRPGNTIYFGEGSWLTVV.

V gene TRBV28 combines with J gene TRBJ1-1; 8 nucleotides align to TRBD1. V gave up 7 bases and J gave up 7 bases; unmatched junction bases: 5. This CDR3 spans 12 amino acids. Germline lookup yields CDR1 MDHEN and CDR2 SYDVKM. CDR3 in amino acids: CASTTGVGEAFF. The CDR3 bases are TGTGCCAGCACGACAGGGGTTGGTGAAGCTTTCTTT.

The rearrangement uses TRBV30 and TRBJ2-7, with no clear D. Germline V gene lookup returns CDR1 GTSNPN and CDR2 SVGIG (reference sequence). CDR3 length: 14 amino acids. The ends were cut back, 0 bases at V and 2 bases at J, with 11 bases in the middle. The CDR3 here is CAWSVLRSPYEQYF. The CDR3 region has the DNA TGTGCCTGGAGTGTACTAAGGTCCCCCTACGAGCAGTACTTC.

The rearrangement joins TRBV27 to TRBJ1-2, with D possibly matching TRBD1 (5 bases). CDR3 length equals 17 residues. V was cut by 6 bases and J by 1 base, with 21 bases left in between. The germline V gene encodes CDR1 MNHEY and CDR2 SMNVEV (reference sequence). CDR3 sequence (DNA): TGTGCCAGCAGCTCCACCGTGACAGAGCTGTATAACTATGGCTACACCTTC. Its translation is CASSSTVTELYNYGYTF.

V usage is TRBV10-3 and J usage is TRBJ1-2; D might be TRBD1 (5 bases). The V end was cut by 3 bases, the J end by 7 bases, with 9 bases between. The germline gives CDR1 ENHRY, CDR2 SYGVKD. This CDR3 has 12 residues. CDR3 protein: CAISEMTAGYTF. CDR3 nucleotides: TGTGCCATCAGTGAAATGACAGCTGGCTACACCTTC.

This clone was detected only a few times. Other nucleotide sequences from this sample produce the same CDR3. This sequence joins TRBV27 and TRBJ2-6; D may be TRBD2 (5 bases). Germline V gene lookup returns CDR1 MNHEY and CDR2 SMNVEV (reference sequence). The CDR3 runs 13 residues. Between the trimmed V and J ends, which lost 6 bases and 3 bases, there was a span of 6 bases. CDR3 protein: CASSRGGANVLTF. The CDR3 DNA follows: TGTGCCAGCAGCCGGGGTGGGGCCAACGTCCTGACTTTC.

The CDR3: CASSQQGNEKLFF. Here the CDR3 DNA reads TGCGCCAGCAGCCAACAGGGAAATGAAAAACTGTTTTTT. V gene TRBV5-1 combines with J gene TRBJ1-4; the D gene is possibly TRBD1 (6 bases). CDR3 size: 13 residues. Germline-derived CDR1 and CDR2 are SGHRS and YFSETQ. The V gene lost 4 bases and the J gene lost 5 bases, with 9 bases spanning the gap.

The rearrangement uses TRBV5-1 and TRBJ1-3, with D possibly being TRBD1 (5 bases). V lost 5 bases, J lost 0 bases, and 9 bases lay in between. CDR1 is SGHRS, CDR2 YFSETQ, per germline. This CDR3 is 14 amino acids long. The CDR3 here is CASREDSSGNTIYF. In DNA, the CDR3 is TGCGCCAGCAGGGAAGACAGCTCTGGAAACACCATATATTTT.

This chain links TRBV5-1 with TRBJ2-1; 9 bases agree with TRBD1. V shed 1 base and J 8 bases; nucleotides not matched to a gene: 4. The CDR3 has 14 residues. Germline V gene lookup returns CDR1 SGHRS and CDR2 YFSETQ. The CDR3 loop is CASSLSGQGHEQFF. The CDR3 coding sequence is TGCGCCAGCAGCTTGTCGGGACAGGGTCATGAGCAGTTCTTC.

The genes are TRBV30 and TRBJ1-1; tentatively, D is TRBD1 (5 bases). This CDR3 is 14 amino acids long. The germline V and J ends were trimmed by 3 bases and 4 bases, with 15 bases remaining between them. Germline V lookup: CDR1 GTSNPN, CDR2 SVGIG (reference sequence). The CDR3 loop is CAWRLTGGGTEAFF. Written as DNA, the CDR3 is TGTGCCTGGAGACTCACCGGGGGTGGCACTGAAGCTTTCTTT.

The rearrangement joins TRBV29-1 to TRBJ1-1; 11 positions match TRBD1. There are 13 residues in the CDR3. Germline V gives CDR1 SQVTM, CDR2 ANQGSEA. V gave up 7 bases and J gave up 1 base; unmatched junction bases: 2. The CDR3 DNA reads TGCAGCGGTGGGACAGGGGGGAACACTGAAGCTTTCTTT. Amino acids: CSGGTGGNTEAFF.

V and J are TRBV5-4 and TRBJ1-1; 10 bases fit TRBD1. CDR3 length equals 15 residues. V gave up 4 bases and J gave up 5 bases; unmatched junction bases: 8. The V gene's germline CDR1 is SGHNT and CDR2 YYREEE (reference sequence). The CDR3 DNA reads TGTGCCAGCAGCGTACGGACAGGGGGGGGGACTGAAGCTTTCTTT. Translated, it gives CASSVRTGGGTEAFF.

This clone has a single count. The gene calls are TRBV5-1 and TRBJ1-2, with 10 positions matching TRBD1. The germline V gene has CDR1 SGHRS and CDR2 YFSETQ. Trimming cost V 3 bases and J 6 bases; bases outside gene matches: 14. CDR3 length equals 17 residues. Written as DNA, the CDR3 is TGCGCCAGCAGCTATGCACCATCCCCCGGGACAGGGGATGGCTACACCTTC. Translating it yields CASSYAPSPGTGDGYTF.

The CDR3 sequence: CASSFGWGDEAFF. DNA of the CDR3: TGTGCCAGCAGCTTCGGGTGGGGGGATGAAGCTTTCTTT. This chain uses TRBV7-9 with TRBJ1-1; possible D gene TRBD1, 5 bases. Germline values: CDR1 SEHNR, CDR2 FQNEAQ (reference sequence). V was clipped by 3 bases and J by 7 bases, with 12 bases between them. This CDR3 contains 13 residues.

The chain couples TRBV6-6 to TRBJ1-1, with D tentatively TRBD1 (5 bases). This CDR3 comprises 15 residues. V was cut by 2 bases and J by 5 bases, with 15 bases left in between. The V gene's germline CDR1 is MNHNY and CDR2 SVGAGI (reference sequence). The CDR3 nucleotides read TGTGCCAGCAGTTACCGAACAGGTTCGGTTACTGAAGCTTTCTTT. It yields the protein CASSYRTGSVTEAFF.

In its sample, this clone was seen a few times. The V gene is TRBV2, the J gene TRBJ1-1; no clear D. The V gene's germline CDR1 is SNHLY and CDR2 FYNNEI. The V gene lost 7 bases and the J gene lost 1 base, with 13 bases spanning the gap. CDR3 length equals 14 residues. As DNA, the CDR3 is TGTGCCAGCAACCCCTCGTCGGGGAACACTGAAGCTTTCTTT. Encoded protein: CASNPSSGNTEAFF.

The rearrangement uses TRBV5-1 and TRBJ2-7; TRBD1 is a possible D gene (5 bases). The germline CDR1 and CDR2 sequences are SGHRS and YFSETQ. This CDR3 is built from 13 residues. V lost 4 bases to trimming and J lost 6 bases, with 14 bases between them. CDR3 protein: CASSREDRSEQYF. CDR3 sequence (DNA): TGCGCCAGCAGCCGAGAAGACAGATCCGAGCAGTACTTC.

The CDR3 is CASKSVEKGGMNTEAFF. The CDR3 nucleotides are TGTGCCAGTAAATCGGTCGAAAAAGGGGGAATGAACACTGAAGCTTTCTTT. The gene calls are TRBV19 and TRBJ1-1; possible D gene TRBD1, 6 bases. The CDR3 consists of 17 residues. V lost 7 bases and J lost 0, with 21 bases in between. Germline loops: CDR1 LNHDA, CDR2 SQIVND (reference sequence).

CDR3 in amino acids: CASSQYVTGGLETQYF. The DNA of the CDR3 is TGTGCCAGTAGTCAATACGTAACAGGGGGCTTGGAGACCCAGTACTTC. This rearrangement joins TRBV19 to TRBJ2-5; 9 bases are shared with TRBD1. Germline values: CDR1 LNHDA, CDR2 SQIVND (reference sequence). The CDR3 totals 16 residues. With V trimmed by 5 bases and J by 5 bases, 12 bases remained unmatched.

This sequence joins TRBV6-1 and TRBJ1-3; the match to TRBD1 covers 7 bases. The J segment lost 0 bases and the V segment lost 5 bases, leaving 4 bases of the junction unmatched. Germline V gives CDR1 MNHNS, CDR2 SASEGT. CDR3 length equals 15 residues. DNA of the CDR3: TGTGCCAGCAGTAGGGGACAGAACTCTGGAAACACCATATATTTT. Translation gives CASSRGQNSGNTIYF.

The CDR3 DNA reads TGTGCCTGGGGACAGGAGTTCAACACTGAAGCTTTCTTT. Protein sequence: CAWGQEFNTEAFF. V gene TRBV30 combines with J gene TRBJ1-1, with TRBD1 matching over 7 bases. Germline loops: CDR1 GTSNPN, CDR2 SVGIG (reference sequence). The V segment lost 5 bases and the J segment 2 bases; nucleotides outside the gene matches: 5. CDR3 length: 13 residues.

The chain couples TRBV2 to TRBJ1-2, with D tentatively TRBD1 (5 bases). Germline V gene lookup returns CDR1 SNHLY and CDR2 FYNNEI. This CDR3 is built from 11 residues. Trimming shortened V by 2 bases and J by 8 bases, and 6 bases separated the two germline ends. CDR3 sequence: CASSEWGGYTF. The CDR3 nucleotides read TGTGCCAGCAGTGAATGGGGCGGCTACACCTTC.

On this clone itself: Here the CDR3 omits its conserved ending phenylalanine or tryptophan, so a read error is the likely source. The V and J genes are TRBV28 and TRBJ2-7; the match to TRBD1 covers 8 bases. Looked up from germline, CDR1 is MDHEN and CDR2 is SYDVKM. V lost 3 bases and J lost 1; bases outside the gene matches: 2. The CDR3 covers 14 residues. The CDR3 loop is CASSFDRGSYEQYL. The CDR3 region has the DNA TGTGCCAGCAGTTTTGACAGGGGATCCTACGAGCAGTACCTC.